The rows below give T cell receptor beta chains drawn from one sample of a study of CD8 T cells in Susac syndrome. TCRdb independently ran MiXCR on the immunoSEQ multiplex PCR reads; one entry per CDR3 protein. The sample includes approximately 190,000 distinct CDR3 sequences, approximately 96% of them seen just once. Sequences were obtained from CD4+ T cells from PBMCs. The receptor source for this set is a human donor with Susac syndrome. Both conserved end residues are part of each CDR3. A D gene is named only where the DNA matches it firmly. For some rows the clone size is stated as once, few or many, or as a class when expanded; others skip it.

j_call v_call clone_size d_call cdr3_nt cdr3_aa
TRBJ1-5 TRBV6-2/TRBV6-3 few . TGTGCCAGCAGTTATGAAGGGCTTAGCAATCAGCCCCAGCATTTT CASSYEGLSNQPQHF
TRBJ2-1 TRBV3-1 . . TGTGCCAGCAGCCAAGACCAACTAGTCAATGAGCAGTTCTTC CASSQDQLVNEQFF
TRBJ2-2 TRBV14 . . TGTGCCAGCAGCCAAGATCTGAACGGGGAGCTGTTTTTT CASSQDLNGELFF
TRBJ2-3 TRBV3-1 . TRBD2 TGTGCCAGCAGCTGGACTAGCGGGGGGACTAGCACAGATACGCAGTATTTT CASSWTSGGTSTDTQYF
TRBJ2-1 TRBV7-3 . TRBD2 TGTGCCAGCAGTTCCCACGGCGGGGGGAATCTTCAGCAGTTCTTC CASSSHGGGNLQQFF
TRBJ2-5 TRBV20-1 . . TGCAGTGCCCAAAAACTACGGGGCCAAGAGACCCAGTACTTC CSAQKLRGQETQYF
TRBJ1-2 TRBV19 once . TGTGCCACCTCGACAGCTCCCTATGGCTACACCTTC CATSTAPYGYTF
TRBJ2-1 TRBV5-1 . . TGCGCCAGCAGCTTGGCCGCGGGTCCCCCGAGCTCCTACAATGAGCAGTTCTTC CASSLAAGPPSSYNEQFF
TRBJ2-5 TRBV6-2/TRBV6-3 . TRBD1 TGTGCCAGCAGGACAGGGACCTGGGAGACCCAGTACTTC CASRTGTWETQYF
TRBJ2-1 TRBV13 . . TGTGCCAGCAGCTCTAGGGGGGTGTTTATCTCCTACAATGAGCAGTTCTTC CASSSRGVFISYNEQFF
TRBJ2-3 TRBV7-9 . . TGTGCCAGCAGCCCCGGACTGGCCCCAGCCCCCACAGATACGCAGTATTTT CASSPGLAPAPTDTQYF
TRBJ2-3 TRBV25-1 . TRBD2 TGTGCCACCATGCCCACTAGCGGGGGGGCCTTAACGCAGTATTTT CATMPTSGGALTQYF
TRBJ2-5 TRBV29-1 . . TGCAGCGTTGAGATTGGCGGTTCCGGGACCCAGTACTTC CSVEIGGSGTQYF
TRBJ2-5 TRBV20-1 . TRBD1 TGCAGTGCCGCTGACGGACAGGGGCAAGAGACCCAGTACTTC CSAADGQGQETQYF
TRBJ1-4 TRBV3-1 . . TGTGCCAGCAGCCAAGATCCGATGCGGGCTAATGAAAAACTGTTTTTT CASSQDPMRANEKLFF
TRBJ1-1 TRBV6-5 . . TGTGCCAGCAGTTATGGGTTTCGGAGGGGGAACACTGAAGCTTTCTTT CASSYGFRRGNTEAFF
TRBJ1-6 TRBV14 . . TGTGCCAGCAGCCAAGTGGGGTTGGCCCTCCACTTT CASSQVGLALHF
TRBJ2-1 TRBV15 . . TGTGCCACCAGAAGTATGAATGAGCAGTTCTTC CATRSMNEQFF
TRBJ1-1 TRBV2 . . TGTGCCAGCAGTGGGACACTTGAAGCTTTCTTT CASSGTLEAFF
TRBJ1-3 TRBV9 once . TGTGCCAGCAGCGCCCTCGGGGCAAACTCTGGAAACACCATATATTTT CASSALGANSGNTIYF
TRBJ2-6 TRBV30 . . TGTGCCTGGGATCCCCAACTTATCTCTGGGGCCAACGTCCTGACTTTC CAWDPQLISGANVLTF
TRBJ2-3 TRBV30 . . TGTGCCTGGAGTGTTGGTCCGACGGCGGATACGCAGTATTTT CAWSVGPTADTQYF
TRBJ1-5 TRBV20-1 . TRBD1 TGCAGTGCTACCACCGGGACAGGGAACAATCAGCCCCAGCATTTT CSATTGTGNNQPQHF
TRBJ1-2 TRBV20-1 once . TGCAGTGCTAGTCGGCAGGGCGTCTATGGCTACACCTTC CSASRQGVYGYTF
TRBJ1-5 TRBV12-3/TRBV12-4 . TRBD1 TGTGCCAGCAGCCGACAGGGGGCGGATCAGCCCCAGCATTTT CASSRQGADQPQHF
TRBJ2-1 TRBV11-2 . . TGTGCCAGCAGCTCCCGGGTTGGGGGGCTTAAGCAGTTCTTC CASSSRVGGLKQFF
TRBJ1-5 TRBV6-2/TRBV6-3 . TRBD1 TGTGCCAGCAGTTACTGGGCAGGGGGCGTCGTCCAGCCCCAGCATTTT CASSYWAGGVVQPQHF
TRBJ2-3 TRBV2 . TRBD2 TGTGCCAGCAGAGCGGGGGTTAACCCAGATACGCAGTATTTT CASRAGVNPDTQYF
TRBJ2-3 TRBV27 once TRBD1 TGTGCCAGCATCATCGGGACAGACCGCACAGATACGCAGTATTTT CASIIGTDRTDTQYF
TRBJ1-5 TRBV12-3/TRBV12-4 . TRBD1 TGTGCCAGCAGTTTAGAGGGGGCGCTTGGACAGCCCCAGCATTTT CASSLEGALGQPQHF
TRBJ1-1 TRBV19 . . TGTGCCAGTAGTCCCCAAAATACAGGGAACACTGAAGCTTTCTTT CASSPQNTGNTEAFF
TRBJ2-2 TRBV29-1 . . TGCAGCGTTCGAAGTGGGCGAAGGGCCGGGGAGCTGTTTTTT CSVRSGRRAGELFF
TRBJ1-5 TRBV12-5 . . TGTGCTAGTGGTTCGGCTTCGGGCGGGAGGGTCAATCAGCCCCAGCATTTT CASGSASGGRVNQPQHF
TRBJ1-2 TRBV29-1 . . TGCAGCGTTCGACAGGCCAATGGCTACACCTTC CSVRQANGYTF
TRBJ1-2 TRBV20-1 . . TGCAGTGCTGCTAACGCGGGGCCTAACTATGGCTACACCTTC CSAANAGPNYGYTF
TRBJ2-2 TRBV20-1 . TRBD2 TGCAGTGCGGCGAGCGGGGGCCCACTGAGGGAGCTGTTTTTT CSAASGGPLRELFF
TRBJ2-4 TRBV6-2/TRBV6-3 . . TGTGCCAGCAGTTACTCGACAGGAGCCTACAAAAACATTCAGTACTTC CASSYSTGAYKNIQYF
TRBJ2-1 TRBV25-1 . . TGTGCCAGCAGGACGGTAGAGGTCAATGAGCAGTTCTTC CASRTVEVNEQFF
TRBJ2-5 TRBV20-1 . . TGCAGTGCTAGGCCGGGGTGGGAGACCCAGTACTTC CSARPGWETQYF
TRBJ1-5 TRBV20-1 . . TGCAGTGCAACCACCCCGGGTAGCAATCAGCCCCAGCATTTT CSATTPGSNQPQHF
TRBJ2-3 TRBV4-3 once . TGCGCCAGCAGCCAAGATCGTCGGGATCCGCAGTATTTT CASSQDRRDPQYF
TRBJ1-2 TRBV20-1 . TRBD1 TGCAGTGCTGCCCCCCGGACAGGGGCCCTCCTCTATGGCTACACCTTC CSAAPRTGALLYGYTF
TRBJ1-5 TRBV20-1 . . TGCAGTGCTAGCGAGGGATTTCAGCCCCAGCATTTT CSASEGFQPQHF
TRBJ2-2 TRBV5-1 . . TGCGCCAGCAGCCCGACGGTCGATGGGACCGGGGAGCTGTTTTTT CASSPTVDGTGELFF
TRBJ1-2 TRBV4-3 . . TGCGCCAGCAGCCAAGAGGTAAAGGCGCTCTATGGCTACACCTTC CASSQEVKALYGYTF
TRBJ1-5 TRBV20-1 . . TGCAGTGCTAGTCTACCGGGGTATAGCAATCAGCCCCAGCATTTT CSASLPGYSNQPQHF
TRBJ2-1 TRBV18 . . TGTGCCAGCTCACCACAGGGTTACAATGAGCAGTTCTTC CASSPQGYNEQFF
TRBJ1-5 TRBV6-2/TRBV6-3 . . TGTGCCAGCAGTAAGGCCAGGGTGGGGCCCCAGCATTTT CASSKARVGPQHF
TRBJ2-7 TRBV27 . TRBD1 TGTGCCAGCAGTTTATCCGGGACAGCCATCTACGAGCAGTACTTC CASSLSGTAIYEQYF
TRBJ2-3 TRBV20-1 . . TGCAGTGCTAGAGCCGCCACAGATACGCAGTATTTT CSARAATDTQYF
TRBJ2-6 TRBV7-8 . . TGTGCCAGCAGCTTATTGTCCCCTGGGGCCAACGTCCTGACTTTC CASSLLSPGANVLTF